This TCR beta chain emerged from a study of cytomegalovirus exposure and HLA in healthy donors. Notes on the study in general: Most TCR sequences were seen very rarely across donors, but some public TCRs occurred in many. TCR beta chains numbering some 150 were designated cytomegalovirus-associated. One later analysis, an examination of the 120 validation repertoires, found that first-cohort TCR clusters tended to co-occur in them. Reported results showed that the classifier diagnosed cytomegalovirus status with high specificity and sensitivity.

Clones were read by immunoSEQ multiplex PCR, and TCRdb kept only the in-frame ones, dropping some. Of about 98,000 clones in the sample, around 88% were seen once. Germline values: CDR1 MDHEN, CDR2 SYDVKM. The CDR3 has 17 residues. On this clone itself: The antigen is unknown. The junction departs from germline at one end; a sequencing error may be responsible.

The genes are TRBV28 and TRBJ2-2, with D perhaps matching TRBD1 (6 bases). The sequencing input was PBMCs. This receptor was taken from a woman in her twenties or thirties in good health and CMV-seronegative. The CDR3 bases are TGTGCCAGCAGTTTATGGGGGGCCCCTGAGAACCCCGGGGAGCTGTTTTTT. This codes for CASSLWGAPENPGELFF.